The 9 T cell receptor beta chains given below trace back to one sample, sequenced in a study of identical twins. Via MiXCR, TCRdb re-called the 5' RACE reads, giving one row per CDR3 protein. The data hold 550,000 to 800,000 distinct CDR3 sequences, with 7% to 7.5% observed a single time. The data also belong to a second study, concerning yellow fever vaccine responses in identical twins.

The sequencing sample was made of PBMCs. The receptor set was obtained from a young woman in good health.

This clonotype was detected only a few times. This chain uses TRBV5-6 with TRBJ2-3, with a tentative D call TRBD2 (6 bases). The CDR3 consists of 17 residues. From germline, CDR1 is SGHDT and CDR2 YYEEEE. V gave up 3 bases and J gave up 2 bases, with 19 bases separating them. CDR3 region: CASSSHELAGATDTQYF. DNA of the CDR3: TGTGCCAGCAGCTCCCATGAACTAGCTGGGGCCACAGATACGCAGTATTTT. Variable domain in full (rest from reference TRBV5-6 and TRBJ2-3): DAGVTQSPTHLIKTRGQQVTLRCSPKSGHDTVSWYQQALGQGPQFIFQYYEEEERQRGNFPDRFSGHQFPNYSSELNVNALLLGDSALYLCASSSHELAGATDTQYFGPGTRLTVL.

V is TRBV20-1 and J is TRBJ2-6; a possible D gene is TRBD1 (5 bases). V was pared by 2 bases and J by 1 base, with 18 bases between. The CDR3 is 18 amino acids. The germline CDR1 and CDR2 sequences are DFQATT and SNEGSKA (reference sequence). The CDR3 sequence: CSARMRFQGTSGANVLTF. The CDR3 coding sequence is TGCAGTGCTAGAATGAGGTTCCAGGGTACGTCTGGGGCCAACGTCCTGACTTTC.

The CDR3 spells CASSLVRFIHPDTQYF. The CDR3 DNA is TGTGCCAGCAGCTTAGTTCGGTTCATCCACCCAGATACGCAGTATTTT. The chain has TRBV7-9 and TRBJ2-3; unclear D gene. There are 16 residues in the CDR3. With 1 base removed from V and 4 bases from J, the gap between germline ends came to 15 bases. CDR1 and CDR2 (germline): SEHNR, FQNEAQ (reference sequence).

This clonotype was seen many times. The chain recombines TRBV6-5 with TRBJ2-3, with 8 positions matching TRBD2. V gave up 5 bases and J gave up 0 bases; unmatched junction bases: 4. The germline V gene has CDR1 MNHEY and CDR2 SVGAGI. CDR3 length: 15 amino acids. In DNA form, the CDR3 reads TGTGCCAGCAGTAACCTAGCGGGTAGCACAGATACGCAGTATTTT. It encodes CASSNLAGSTDTQYF.

This clonotype was seen ten or more times. The V gene is TRBV5-1, the J gene TRBJ1-4; D is uncertain. The germline V gene encodes CDR1 SGHRS and CDR2 YFSETQ. The ends were cut back, 3 bases at V and 5 bases at J, with 5 bases in the middle. This CDR3 is 12 amino acids long. This CDR3 is CASSSQNEKLFF. Written as DNA, the CDR3 is TGCGCCAGCAGCTCCCAAAATGAAAAACTGTTTTTT.

This clonotype was found a few times. V gene TRBV24-1 combines with J gene TRBJ2-2, with D hard to call. From germline, CDR1 is KGHDR and CDR2 SFDVKD. The CDR3 runs 13 residues. V lost 9 bases and J 1 base, leaving 8 bases between the germline ends. The CDR3 bases are TGTGCCACCGGCAGGATGAACACCGGGGAGCTGTTTTTT. Protein: CATGRMNTGELFF.

This chain links TRBV28 with TRBJ2-1; D is unclear. Trimming left V 7 bases short and J 12 bases short, with 16 bases between. This CDR3 is built from 12 residues. Germline V gene sequence: CDR1 MDHEN, CDR2 SYDVKM. The CDR3 protein is CASKSQHWWQFF. CDR3 bases: TGTGCCAGCAAGTCCCAGCATTGGTGGCAGTTCTTC.

There are a few counts of this clonotype. The V and J genes are TRBV29-1 and TRBJ2-7, with 11 bases matching TRBD2. Germline loops: CDR1 SQVTM, CDR2 ANQGSEA. CDR3 size: 14 residues. Trimming at V came to 6 bases and at J to 6 bases, leaving 10 bases not matched to a gene. The CDR3 reads CSVAVAGGPAEQYF. In nucleotides, the CDR3 is TGCAGCGTCGCTGTAGCGGGAGGGCCGGCCGAGCAGTACTTC.

This clonotype was seen only a few times. This rearrangement joins TRBV12-3 or TRBV12-4 to TRBJ1-5; no clear D. Trimming shortened V by 3 bases and J by 2 bases, and 11 bases separated the two germline ends. The CDR3 is 15 residues long. Here the CDR3 DNA reads TGTGCCAGCAGTTTGGCCCCGGCAGGCAATCAGCCCCAGCATTTT. Its protein is CASSLAPAGNQPQHF.